The 14 T cell receptor beta chains below were found in one sample sequenced in a study of Graves' ophthalmopathy and Graves' hyperthyroidism. Researchers took RNA transcripts and amplified TCR beta CDR3 regions from them. HTBI-primed first-round RT-PCR preceded second-round multiplex PCR. Via MiXCR, TCRdb re-called the multiplex PCR reads, giving one row per CDR3 protein. The table has roughly 500,000 distinct CDR3 sequences, about an eighth seen once. Sequenced material: blood. These receptors were taken from a woman aged 25 to 39 with Graves' ophthalmopathy.

This chain joins TRBV6-1 and TRBJ2-2, with a possible D match to TRBD1 (5 bases). CDR1 and CDR2 from the germline V gene are MNHNS and SASEGT. The CDR3 extends over 16 amino acids. V dropped 5 bases and J dropped 4 bases, with 17 bases sitting between them. For the CDR3, the DNA is TGTGCCAGCAGTACGTGGGCAGGGCAAACCACCGGGGAGCTGTTTTTT. Amino acid sequence: CASSTWAGQTTGELFF.

This clonotype was seen ten or more times. This sequence joins TRBV27 and TRBJ2-7, with 8 bases identical to TRBD2. The germline CDR1 and CDR2 sequences are MNHEY and SMNVEV (reference sequence). V gave up 8 bases and J gave up 7 bases; unmatched junction bases: 13. This CDR3 region has 14 residues. CDR3 DNA: TGTGCCAGCCGTTCTGAGAGCGGGAGTATAGAGCAGTACTTC. Translating it yields CASRSESGSIEQYF.

There are many counts of this clonotype. The V and J genes are TRBV29-1 and TRBJ1-5; TRBD1 might be the D (6 bases). Germline CDR1 reads SQVTM; CDR2 reads ANQGSEA. The ends were cut back, 6 bases at V and 5 bases at J, with 17 bases in the middle. The CDR3 spans 14 residues. CDR3 in amino acids: CSVSTGTPDQPQHF. The CDR3 DNA is TGCAGCGTGTCTACCGGGACACCCGATCAGCCCCAGCATTTT.

This clonotype was seen repeatedly, ten times or more. The chain uses TRBV12-3 or TRBV12-4 and TRBJ2-7; 9 bases map to TRBD1. The CDR3 is 14 residues long. V trimming: 6 bases; J trimming: 0 bases; junction bases outside the gene matches: 3. The CDR3 loop is CASRLGQGSYEQYF. CDR3 DNA sequence: TGTGCCAGCAGACTGGGACAGGGCTCCTACGAGCAGTACTTC.

This clonotype has more than one count but fewer than ten. This chain uses TRBV3-1 with TRBJ1-5; D not certain. The CDR3 spans 16 residues. Trimming stripped 0 bases from V and 4 bases from J, with 13 bases between. CDR1 and CDR2 from the germline V gene are LGHDT and YNNKEL (reference sequence). CDR3 coding DNA: TGTGCCAGCAGCCAAGAGTTCGTGGGTGGGAATCAGCCCCAGCATTTT. This gives the protein CASSQEFVGGNQPQHF.

This clonotype was detected ten times or more. The chain links TRBV27 to TRBJ1-1, with D perhaps TRBD1 (5 bases). Trimming cost V 2 bases and J 1 base, with 8 bases left between them. This CDR3 has 14 residues. CDR1 MNHEY and CDR2 SMNVEV come from the germline V gene (reference sequence). The CDR3 loop is CASSLSTGNTEAFF. The CDR3 nucleotides are TGTGCCAGCAGTTTAAGCACAGGGAACACTGAAGCTTTCTTT.

This clonotype was found many times. The chain uses TRBV6-1 and TRBJ2-5; 9 bases map to TRBD2. Germline loops: CDR1 MNHNS, CDR2 SASEGT. This CDR3 has 16 amino acids. Trimming at V came to 6 bases and at J to 0 bases, leaving 8 bases not matched to a gene. In DNA form, the CDR3 reads TGTGCCAGCAGGCAGCTAAGCGGGGGGAACCAAGAGACCCAGTACTTC. As protein: CASRQLSGGNQETQYF.

This clonotype was counted between two and nine times. A single base separates this from a much larger clone, so it may be a read error. V usage is TRBV27 and J usage is TRBJ2-2, with TRBD2 as a possible D gene (5 bases). In germline, CDR1 is MNHEY, CDR2 SMNVEV (reference sequence). The CDR3 length is 13 residues. Here the CDR3 DNA reads TGTGCCAGCAGTAGGAAGAACACCGGGGAGCTGTTGTTT. Its translation: CASSRKNTGELLF.

In this sample, this clonotype turned up a few times. In DNA, the CDR3 is TGTGCCAGCAGTCCAGGTGGCCCCGGGGGAAAACTGTTTTTT. It encodes CASSPGGPGGKLFF. The chain is built from TRBV28 and TRBJ1-4, with D possibly matching TRBD1 (5 bases). V lost 5 bases to trimming and J lost 10 bases, with 17 bases between them. The CDR3 has 14 residues. CDR1 is MDHEN and CDR2 is SYDVKM in the germline V gene.

A few counts support this clonotype. The chain has TRBV9 and TRBJ1-1, with a weak D call TRBD1 (5 bases). V shed 0 bases and J shed 3 bases, with 15 bases lying between them. Per the germline V gene, CDR1 is SGDLS and CDR2 is YYNGEE. The CDR3 length is 16 residues. The CDR3 DNA sequence: TGTGCCAGCAGCGTAGACTCGAGGGGAGTGTACACTGAAGCTTTCTTT. Translation: CASSVDSRGVYTEAFF.

The V and J genes are TRBV3-1 and TRBJ2-4; possibly TRBD1 for D (6 bases). Germline CDR1 LGHDT, CDR2 YNNKEL (reference sequence). This CDR3 comprises 17 residues. The germline V and J ends were trimmed by 3 bases and 2 bases, with 17 bases remaining between them. CDR3 sequence reads: CASSHPSTQGTKNIQYF. The CDR3 region has the DNA TGTGCCAGCAGCCACCCCAGCACACAGGGTACCAAAAACATTCAGTACTTC.

This clonotype appeared many times. The chain combines TRBV27 with TRBJ2-6; D not resolved. V lost 2 bases and J lost 0, with 11 bases in between. The CDR3 length is 17 residues. CDR1 and CDR2 (germline): MNHEY, SMNVEV (reference sequence). CDR3 coding DNA: TGTGCCAGCAGTTTAAGGCAGGTGAGCTCTGGGGCCAACGTCCTGACTTTC. Its translation is CASSLRQVSSGANVLTF. Full variable domain (remainder filled in from reference TRBV27 and TRBJ2-6): EAQVTQNPRYLITVTGKKLTVTCSQNMNHEYMSWYRQDPGLGLRQIYYSMNVEVTDKGDVPEGYKVSRKEKRNFPLILESPSPNQTSLYFCASSLRQVSSGANVLTFGAGSRLTVL.

As for this clonotype: The conserved phenylalanine or tryptophan normally closing the CDR3 is absent here, so this likely arose from a read error. It is unclear where the CDR3 begins or ends on the DNA, so no DNA is shown, and the CDR3 is as TCRdb lists it. The V gene is TRBV12-3 or TRBV12-4, the J gene TRBJ2-5; the D call in the table, TRBD1, was not verified against the DNA. The CDR3 region is 16 residues in length, termini included. Here the CDR3 reads CASILGGNTTQETQDY.

There are a few counts of this clonotype. The chain combines TRBV7-2 with TRBJ2-7; 8 positions match TRBD1. CDR1 and CDR2 (germline): SGHTA, FQGNSA. The CDR3 is 14 residues long. V shed 5 bases, J shed 7 bases, and the junction held 10 bases outside the gene matches. The chain's CDR3 is CASSRQGQWGEQYF. For the CDR3, the DNA is TGTGCCAGCAGCCGACAGGGGCAATGGGGGGAGCAGTACTTC.